Here is one T cell receptor (beta chain) with its context. The CDR3 consists of 14 residues. After removal of 4 bases from V and 5 bases from J, the junction contained 8 bases not matched to a gene. The germline V gene encodes CDR1 SGHRS and CDR2 YFSETQ. The data are from a study of blood T cell repertoires in COVID-19. The data were produced by immunoSEQ multiplex PCR, yet TCRdb's version contains in-frame clones alone and is incomplete. In the table there are 53,000 or so clones, almost 85% of which are singletons. The rearrangement joins TRBV5-1 to TRBJ2-5; 7 nucleotides match TRBD1. Input material: peripheral blood. This clonotype was obtained from a human donor in a cohort sampled during active COVID-19. The CDR3 loop is CASSLQGSGETQYF. Written as DNA, the CDR3 is TGCGCCAGCAGCCTACAGGGGAGTGGGGAGACCCAGTACTTC. Drawing the rest from reference TRBV5-1 and TRBJ2-5, the complete variable domain is KAGVTQTPRYLIKTRGQQVTLSCSPISGHRSVSWYQQTPGQGLQFLFEYFSETQRNKGNFPGRFSGRQFSNSRSEMNVSTLELGDSALYLCASSLQGSGETQYFGPGTRLLVL.